The source of this T cell receptor (beta chain) is a study of radiotherapy plus CTLA-4 blockade in lung cancer. As to this clone: The target antigen is unknown.

Sequencing used immunoSEQ multiplex PCR; TCRdb keeps in-frame clones, though not all of them. The sample consists of 81,000 or so clones, around 81% of them appearing once. J was trimmed by 5 bases and V by 2 bases; bases with no gene match: 14. From germline, CDR1 is LGHNT and CDR2 FRNRAP. This CDR3 comprises 17 residues. Findings of the study overall: The study found tumor-derived TCR clones expanded in blood after radiotherapy plus ipilimumab.

The sequencing used peripheral blood, collected from a patient treated with radiotherapy plus ipilimumab. The chain combines TRBV12-5 with TRBJ2-7; 8 nucleotides agree with TRBD1. The clonotype comes from a human donor with non-small cell lung cancer that progressed on radiotherapy plus ipilimumab. DNA of the CDR3: TGTGCTAGTGGTTTGCCCCCAGGGAGTGACAGGGGTCACGAGCAGTACTTC. Translation: CASGLPPGSDRGHEQYF.